The rows below give T cell receptor beta chains drawn from one sample of a study of blood T cell repertoires in COVID-19. Profiling relied on immunoSEQ multiplex PCR, and the TCRdb table lists in-frame clones only, not all of them. This sample has 150,000 to 200,000 clones; around 86% occur once, and the top ten carry over 7%. Sequencing was carried out using PBMCs or T cells enriched from blood (not recorded which). Receptor source: a young woman who had recovered from COVID-19. CDR3s include the opening cysteine and the closing phenylalanine or tryptophan. The D gene is left open where the match is weak. Not every row has a clone size; where given, it reads once, few, many or a size class.

J gene | D gene | clone size | V gene | CDR3 protein | CDR3 DNA
TRBJ2-3 | TRBD2 | . | TRBV7-2 | CASRGLAGVADTQYF | TGTGCCAGCAGGGGACTAGCGGGAGTAGCAGATACGCAGTATTTT
TRBJ1-3 | TRBD1 | . | TRBV18 | CASSPQVTGDGNTIYF | TGTGCCAGCTCACCACAAGTCACAGGGGATGGAAACACCATATATTTT
TRBJ2-7 | . | . | TRBV11-2 | CASSPVRRARNESYEQYF | TGTGCCAGCAGCCCGGTCCGGAGGGCCCGTAACGAATCCTACGAGCAGTACTTC
TRBJ2-7 | . | . | TRBV6-5 | CASSYVPGDGYEQYF | TGTGCCAGCAGTTACGTGCCAGGGGATGGCTACGAGCAGTACTTC
TRBJ2-7 | TRBD1 | once | TRBV29-1 | CSVEWGDRAPYEQYF | TGCAGCGTTGAATGGGGGGACAGGGCGCCTTACGAGCAGTACTTC
TRBJ1-4 | TRBD1 | . | TRBV5-6 | CASSLGTGDANEKLFF | TGTGCCAGCAGCTTGGGGACAGGGGATGCTAATGAAAAACTGTTTTTT
TRBJ1-1 | . | once | TRBV4-2 | CASSQGQMNTEAFF | TGTGCCAGCAGCCAAGGGCAGATGAACACTGAAGCTTTCTTT
TRBJ2-3 | . | . | TRBV5-6 | CASSLASVSTDTQYF | TGTGCCAGCAGCTTGGCTTCCGTAAGCACAGATACGCAGTATTTT
TRBJ2-1 | . | . | TRBV13 | CASSLQSDLDEQFF | TGTGCCAGCAGCTTACAATCCGATCTAGATGAGCAGTTCTTC
TRBJ2-7 | TRBD2 | . | TRBV28 | CASSPRGAGRYEQYF | TGTGCCAGCAGTCCCCGTGGAGCGGGAAGGTACGAGCAGTACTTC
TRBJ1-1 | . | . | TRBV5-4 | CASSLGILGYTEAFF | TGTGCCAGCAGCTTAGGCATTCTCGGGTACACTGAAGCTTTCTTT
TRBJ1-1 | . | . | TRBV11-2 | CASSQGWDFLNTEAFF | TGTGCCAGCAGCCAAGGGTGGGACTTTTTGAACACTGAAGCTTTCTTT
TRBJ2-1 | TRBD2 | once | TRBV19 | CASSNWGSRLAGGPNNEQFF | TGTGCCAGTAGTAATTGGGGCTCCCGACTAGCGGGAGGGCCAAACAATGAGCAGTTCTTC
TRBJ2-7 | . | . | TRBV5-4 | CASSGGRGTVYEQYF | TGTGCCAGCAGCGGGGGACGCGGGACCGTCTACGAGCAGTACTTC
TRBJ1-1 | . | . | TRBV6-5 | CASSYGGATEAFF | TGTGCCAGCAGTTACGGGGGGGCCACTGAAGCTTTCTTT
TRBJ2-7 | TRBD1 | . | TRBV6-5 | CASSYSGDREYEQYF | TGTGCCAGCAGTTACTCCGGTGACAGGGAATACGAGCAGTACTTC
TRBJ2-7 | TRBD2 | . | TRBV5-1 | CASNLAGGSYEQYF | TGCGCCAGCAACCTAGCGGGAGGCTCCTACGAGCAGTACTTC
TRBJ2-7 | . | . | TRBV14 | CASSQDLWSGEQYF | TGTGCCAGCAGCCAAGATCTATGGTCCGGCGAGCAGTACTTC
TRBJ1-6 | TRBD1 | . | TRBV5-4 | CASSPPGQVGSPLHF | TGTGCCAGCAGCCCCCCGGGACAGGTTGGCTCACCCCTCCACTTT
TRBJ2-1 | TRBD2 | . | TRBV5-1 | CASRGLAGEGEQFF | TGCGCCAGCAGAGGACTAGCGGGAGAGGGTGAGCAGTTCTTC
TRBJ2-1 | . | . | TRBV9 | CASSDPEGSAHNEQFF | TGTGCCAGCAGCGACCCGGAGGGATCCGCCCACAATGAGCAGTTCTTC
TRBJ2-2 | TRBD2 | few | TRBV10-2 | CASKEREGPLKDTGELFF | TGCGCCAGCAAGGAGCGGGAGGGCCCGTTAAAGGACACCGGGGAGCTGTTTTTT
TRBJ1-1 | . | . | TRBV5-4 | CASSLAGTMNTEAFF | TGTGCCAGCAGCTTGGCGGGGACAATGAACACTGAAGCTTTCTTT
TRBJ1-5 | TRBD1 | . | TRBV28 | CASSFGQGASQPQHF | TGTGCCAGCAGTTTTGGGCAGGGGGCATCTCAGCCCCAGCATTTT
TRBJ2-1 | . | . | TRBV4-1 | CASSPDMAYEQFF | TGCGCCAGCAGCCCTGACATGGCTTATGAGCAGTTCTTC
TRBJ2-2 | . | few | TRBV5-1 | CASRGRDRTNTGELFF | TGCGCCAGCAGAGGGCGGGACAGAACGAACACCGGGGAGCTGTTTTTT
TRBJ1-5 | . | . | TRBV28 | CASRESYSNQPQHF | TGTGCCAGCAGGGAGTCCTATAGCAATCAGCCCCAGCATTTT
TRBJ1-5 | . | . | TRBV19 | CASSPGQHSNQPQHF | TGTGCCAGTAGTCCCGGACAGCATAGCAATCAGCCCCAGCATTTT
TRBJ2-7 | TRBD2 | . | TRBV28 | CASTGKLAGPSYEQYF | TGTGCCAGCACCGGGAAACTAGCGGGTCCCTCCTACGAGCAGTACTTC
TRBJ1-1 | . | . | TRBV5-6 | CASNVKGRESTEAFF | TGTGCCAGCAACGTGAAGGGAAGGGAGAGCACTGAAGCTTTCTTT
TRBJ2-5 | . | . | TRBV27 | CASSLYFSGQETQYF | TGTGCCAGCAGTTTATATTTTAGCGGACAAGAGACCCAGTACTTC
TRBJ1-2 | . | . | TRBV25-1 | CASRGPANYGYTF | TGTGCCAGCAGGGGCCCAGCTAACTATGGCTACACCTTC
TRBJ2-1 | TRBD2 | . | TRBV30 | CAWSVRGSGEQFF | TGTGCCTGGAGTGTACGCGGGAGTGGCGAGCAGTTCTTC
TRBJ2-5 | TRBD2 | . | TRBV3-1/TRBV3-2 | CASSQRAGTRGATQYF | TGTGCCAGCAGTCAACGGGCCGGGACTAGGGGAGCGACCCAGTACTTC
TRBJ1-1 | TRBD1 | . | TRBV27 | CASSPTQQGGAFF | TGTGCCAGCAGCCCCACCCAACAGGGGGGGGCTTTCTTT
TRBJ2-3 | TRBD2 | . | TRBV3-1/TRBV3-2 | CASSQGTTSGPDTQYF | TGTGCCAGCAGCCAAGGTACGACTAGCGGACCGGATACGCAGTATTTT
TRBJ2-3 | . | once | TRBV21-1 | CASSLKWRGTSSTDTQYF | TGTGCCAGCAGCTTAAAATGGCGCGGGACTAGCAGTACAGATACGCAGTATTTT
TRBJ2-2 | TRBD1 | . | TRBV2 | CASGSRTGVKNGELFF | TGTGCCAGCGGTTCGAGGACAGGGGTGAAGAACGGGGAGCTGTTTTTT
TRBJ1-6 | TRBD1 | . | TRBV2 | CASSGTSPGGQFNSPLHF | TGTGCCAGCAGTGGTACATCACCTGGGGGACAGTTTAATTCACCCCTCCACTTT
TRBJ2-1 | TRBD2 | . | TRBV24-1 | CATSDSNDRTSGRVNEQFF | TGTGCCACCAGTGATTCCAACGATAGGACTAGCGGGAGAGTCAATGAGCAGTTCTTC
TRBJ2-3 | . | . | TRBV9 | CASSETGYTDTQYF | TGTGCCAGCAGCGAGACAGGTTACACAGATACGCAGTATTTT
TRBJ2-5 | TRBD2 | . | TRBV7-3 | CASSPGLAGGLETQYF | TGTGCCAGCAGCCCGGGACTAGCGGGAGGACTAGAGACCCAGTACTTC